Listed below are T cell receptor beta chains from one sample, sequenced in a study of blood T cell repertoires in COVID-19. TCRdb's table, derived via immunoSEQ multiplex PCR, lists solely in-frame clones and lacks some. The sample lists 250,000 or so clones, around nine tenths seen once, with approximately 10% in the top ten. The sequenced sample was peripheral blood. Receptors originate from a middle-aged man with active or convalescent COVID-19. Each CDR3 is given with its conserved first and last residue. A D gene is named only where the DNA matches it firmly. Clone size appears in some rows only: once, few, many, or a class for an expanded clone.

j_call cdr3_length clone_size d_call v_call cdr3_aa cdr3_nt
TRBJ1-1 13 NA NA TRBV9 CASSVGVSTEAFF TGTGCCAGCAGCGTAGGTGTCAGCACTGAAGCTTTCTTT
TRBJ2-1 15 NA NA TRBV6-1 CASSDGQRSYNEQFF TGTGCCAGCAGTGATGGACAGCGCTCCTACAATGAGCAGTTCTTC
TRBJ2-7 15 NA NA TRBV11-2 CASSPGSISFGEQYF TGTGCCAGCAGCCCAGGGTCGATCTCCTTCGGCGAGCAGTACTTC
TRBJ1-6 16 once NA TRBV19 CASSTRTGIYNSPLHF TGTGCCAGTAGTACAAGGACGGGGATTTATAATTCACCCCTCCACTTT
TRBJ1-2 13 few NA TRBV10-3 CAISVRTADGYTF TGTGCCATCAGTGTAAGGACAGCAGATGGCTACACCTTC
TRBJ2-1 14 NA TRBD1 TRBV7-2 CASSLGQGFNEQFF TGTGCCAGCAGCTTAGGACAGGGATTCAATGAGCAGTTCTTC
TRBJ1-5 12 NA NA TRBV12-3/TRBV12-4 CASSLVVQPQHF TGTGCCAGCAGTTTAGTCGTTCAGCCCCAGCATTTT
TRBJ1-3 16 NA TRBD1 TRBV3-1/TRBV3-2 CASSRLRQQGRNTIYF TGTGCCAGCAGCCGACTCCGACAACAGGGGAGAAACACCATATATTTT
TRBJ2-5 15 NA NA TRBV30 CAWSVWGRYQETQYF TGTGCCTGGAGTGTATGGGGCAGGTACCAAGAGACCCAGTACTTC
TRBJ2-7 16 NA NA TRBV5-4 CASSFGQVRHSYEQYF TGTGCCAGCAGCTTCGGACAAGTACGACACTCCTACGAGCAGTACTTC
TRBJ1-2 14 few NA TRBV29-1 CSVDLGRSNYGYTF TGCAGCGTTGATCTAGGGAGGAGCAACTATGGCTACACCTTC
TRBJ2-3 16 NA TRBD1 TRBV5-1 CASSLGRDRSTDTQYF TGCGCCAGCAGCTTGGGTAGGGACAGATCCACAGATACGCAGTATTTT
TRBJ2-7 15 once NA TRBV6-1 CASSEARGTVSEQYF TGTGCCAGCAGTGAAGCTAGGGGAACTGTCTCCGAGCAGTACTTC
TRBJ1-4 15 few TRBD1 TRBV6-1 CASSDGQGANEKLFF TGTGCCAGCAGTGACGGACAGGGGGCAAATGAAAAACTGTTTTTT
TRBJ2-2 14 NA NA TRBV24-1 CATSVRATTGELFF TGTGCCACCAGTGTCAGGGCCACCACCGGGGAGCTGTTTTTT
TRBJ2-2 18 NA TRBD2 TRBV27 CASQIASAGGIYTGELFF TGTGCCAGCCAGATAGCCTCGGCGGGAGGGATTTACACCGGGGAGCTGTTTTTT
TRBJ2-5 15 NA NA TRBV21-1 CASSNGLGARETQYF TGTGCCAGCAGCAATGGTCTGGGGGCTAGGGAGACCCAGTACTTC